The clone carrying this TCR beta chain was picked up a small number of times. Its specificity is unknown. The germline gives CDR1 SNHLY, CDR2 FYNNEI. V dropped 7 bases and J dropped 0 bases, with 9 bases sitting between them. This CDR3 comprises 13 residues. This sample stems from a study of spatial heterogeneity in lung cancer. Study at large: The study observed each unique TCR and UMI combination more than ten times on average in raw reads.

Regarding the study as a whole: Compared with follow-up, resection was when ubiquitous expanded tumor TCRs appeared in blood more.

TCR cDNA molecules each had a unique molecular identifier. TCRdb re-called the 5' RACE reads with MiXCR, one entry per CDR3 protein. The profile shows tens of thousands of distinct CDR3 sequences, approximately 19% of them singletons. The time point here: blood at routine non-recurrence follow-up after resection. Whole RNA, isolated from tumor, nontumor lung or frozen PBMC, was sequenced without prior sorting. The sequence was obtained from a male donor with early-stage non-small cell lung cancer. The starting material was PBMCs, obtained at follow-up. The rearrangement joins TRBV2 to TRBJ1-1; D call uncertain. The CDR3 protein is CASIREVNTEAFF. The CDR3 DNA sequence: TGTGCCAGCATACGGGAAGTGAACACTGAAGCTTTCTTT.